This TCR beta chain derives from a study of cytomegalovirus exposure and HLA in healthy donors. As for the study in general: In a previous analysis, approximately 110 million unique TCR beta sequences were found from 150 million to 200 million T cells. Study-level findings and limits: According to an earlier analysis, most TCR beta V segments yielded productive rearrangements about 90% or about 30% of the time.

CDR3 length equals 14 residues. The V segment lost 8 bases and the J segment 4 bases; nucleotides outside the gene matches: 8. Germline assignment: CDR1 MNHEY and CDR2 SVGAGI. This clone came up a few times. Its matching antigen is unknown. With 60 Vbeta and 13 Jbeta primers, the PCR was carried out. Clones were read by immunoSEQ multiplex PCR, and TCRdb kept only the in-frame ones, dropping some. The sample contains roughly 190,000 clones, about 9% of which appear only once. The clonotype was recovered from a woman in her thirties in good health and CMV-seropositive. The V call is TRBV6-5, the J call TRBJ2-7; 10 positions match TRBD1. The source material was PBMCs. CDR3 sequence (DNA): TGTGCCAGCGCCTCCCCGGGACAGGGGTACGAGCAGTACTTC. It encodes CASASPGQGYEQYF.